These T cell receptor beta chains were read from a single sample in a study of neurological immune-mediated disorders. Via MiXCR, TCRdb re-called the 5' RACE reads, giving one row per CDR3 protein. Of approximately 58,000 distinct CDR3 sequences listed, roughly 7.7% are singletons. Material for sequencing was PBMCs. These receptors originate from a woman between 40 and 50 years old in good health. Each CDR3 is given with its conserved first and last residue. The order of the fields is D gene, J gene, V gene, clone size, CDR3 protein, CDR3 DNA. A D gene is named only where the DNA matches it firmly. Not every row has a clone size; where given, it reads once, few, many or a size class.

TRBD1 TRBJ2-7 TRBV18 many CASSPGTGGHEQYF TGTGCCAGCTCACCCGGGACAGGAGGCCACGAGCAGTACTTC
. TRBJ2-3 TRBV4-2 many CASSPRVYSDTQYF TGTGCCAGCAGCCCCCGCGTATATTCAGATACGCAGTATTTT
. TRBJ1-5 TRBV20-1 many CSAFFQGAVSNQPQHF TGCAGTGCTTTCTTTCAAGGGGCGGTGAGCAATCAGCCCCAGCATTTT
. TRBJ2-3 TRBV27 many CASSFRQITDTQYF TGTGCCAGCAGTTTCAGACAGATCACAGATACGCAGTATTTT
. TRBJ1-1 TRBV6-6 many CASSYSGGNTEAFF TGTGCCAGCAGTTACTCGGGGGGGAACACTGAAGCTTTCTTT
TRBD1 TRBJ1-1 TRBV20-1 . CSARGTEGSTEAFF TGCAGTGCTAGGGGGACAGAGGGTTCCACTGAAGCTTTCTTT
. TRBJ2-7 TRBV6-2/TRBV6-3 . CASSYSTGALYEQYF TGTGCCAGCAGTTACTCGACAGGCGCCCTCTACGAGCAGTACTTC
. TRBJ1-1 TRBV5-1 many CASSLEGQNTEAFF TGCGCCAGCAGCCTGGAGGGACAGAACACTGAAGCTTTCTTT
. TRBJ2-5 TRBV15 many CATSREVVRIRETQYF TGTGCCACCAGCAGAGAGGTGGTCAGGATAAGAGAGACCCAGTACTTC
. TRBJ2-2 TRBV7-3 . CASSELGTANTGELFF TGTGCCAGCAGCGAACTCGGGACGGCAAACACCGGGGAGCTGTTTTTT
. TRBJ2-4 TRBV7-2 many CASSLGPPGNIQYF TGTGCCAGCAGCTTAGGTCCCCCGGGAAACATTCAGTACTTC
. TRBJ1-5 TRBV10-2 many CASSGLAVNNQPQHF TGCGCCAGCAGTGGGTTAGCAGTGAACAATCAGCCCCAGCATTTT
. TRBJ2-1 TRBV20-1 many CSARDPSGSSYNEQFF TGCAGTGCTAGAGATCCTAGTGGGAGCTCCTACAATGAGCAGTTCTTC
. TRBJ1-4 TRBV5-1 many CASRSPPLDRLFF TGCGCCAGCAGATCCCCCCCTTTGGATCGACTGTTTTTT
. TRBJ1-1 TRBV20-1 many CSASGFGTLMNTEAFF TGCAGTGCTAGTGGGTTCGGGACACTCATGAACACTGAAGCTTTCTTT